This is a list of T cell receptor beta chains from one sample in a study of graft-versus-host responses after intestinal transplantation. The antigens these receptors bind are not known. Some clones are missing from TCRdb's copy, which holds only in-frame ones; the method was immunoSEQ multiplex PCR. Here the sample spans around 100,000 clones, approximately 94% being singletons. Sequencing was performed on unstimulated CD4+ T cells sorted from spleen or lymph node cells, taken before transplant. Receptors originate from a human donor who was the organ donor for an intestinal transplant. The CDR3 runs from the conserved cysteine through the conserved F or W. Fields, in order: CDR3 DNA, CDR3 protein, clone size, V gene, J gene, D gene. D genes are given only for firm matches. Expanded clones are given a class, and other clones once, few, many or no size at all.

TGTGCCGCCATCAAGGGGACAGGGTGGGGTGAAGCTTTCTTT	CAAIKGTGWGEAFF	once	TRBV30	TRBJ1-1	TRBD1
TGTGCCAGCAGGGTAGGACTAGCGGCTAGCACAGATACGCAGTATTTT	CASRVGLAASTDTQYF	NA	TRBV2	TRBJ2-3	TRBD2
TGTGCCAGCAGCTTGGGTATCCAAGAGACCCAGTACTTC	CASSLGIQETQYF	NA	TRBV5-4	TRBJ2-5	NA
TGTGCCAGCCAGCAGGGCGACACCGGGGAGCTGTTTTTT	CASQQGDTGELFF	NA	TRBV28	TRBJ2-2	NA
TGTGCCAGCAGGCCCTCCCCGAACTATGGCTACACCTTC	CASRPSPNYGYTF	NA	TRBV28	TRBJ1-2	NA
TGTGCCAGTAGTGGCGGGTCGACCTACGAGCAGTACTTC	CASSGGSTYEQYF	NA	TRBV19	TRBJ2-7	NA
TGTGCCTGGAGCCTAGGCCCAAACTCTGGAAACACCATATATTTT	CAWSLGPNSGNTIYF	NA	TRBV30	TRBJ1-3	NA
TGTGCCATAGGGACTAGCGGGAGGGCTGGGGAGACCCAGTACTTC	CAIGTSGRAGETQYF	once	TRBV10-3	TRBJ2-5	TRBD2
TGTGCCAGCAGCCTACAAGAGACCCAGTACTTC	CASSLQETQYF	NA	TRBV2	TRBJ2-5	NA
TGTGCCAGCAGCTTACCTAGCGGGAGAGGAGAGCAGTTCTTC	CASSLPSGRGEQFF	NA	TRBV7-2	TRBJ2-1	TRBD2
TGTGCCAGCACCGTGAATCAGGGTTCGGACTCTGGGGCCAACGTCCTGACTTTC	CASTVNQGSDSGANVLTF	NA	TRBV2	TRBJ2-6	NA
TGCGCCAGCAGCCTCACGGGCCCCAGGCGACAAGAGACCCAGTACTTC	CASSLTGPRRQETQYF	NA	TRBV5-1	TRBJ2-5	NA
TGTGCCAGCAGCCCGAGGGGGCAAGCTAATGAAAAACTGTTTTTT	CASSPRGQANEKLFF	once	TRBV5-6	TRBJ1-4	TRBD1
TGTGCCTGGAGTGTGACTAGCGGGATCACAGATACGCAGTATTTT	CAWSVTSGITDTQYF	NA	TRBV30	TRBJ2-3	TRBD2
TGTGCCAGTAGTATTAAGATCTCTGGAAACACCATATATTTT	CASSIKISGNTIYF	NA	TRBV19	TRBJ1-3	NA
TGTGCCACCAGCAGAGGGGGTGGGGACGAAAAACTGTTTTTT	CATSRGGGDEKLFF	NA	TRBV15	TRBJ1-4	NA
TGTGCCAGCAGCCGGACAGGGGGGGAGACTGAAGCTTTCTTT	CASSRTGGETEAFF	few	TRBV7-3	TRBJ1-1	TRBD1
TGCGCCAGCAGCCAAGACAGGGGCACAGATACGCAGTATTTT	CASSQDRGTDTQYF	NA	TRBV4-3	TRBJ2-3	NA
TGTGCCAGCCGCGATCGGCGGGTTACTACCACTTCCTACGAGCAGTACTTC	CASRDRRVTTTSYEQYF	NA	TRBV2	TRBJ2-7	NA
TGTGCCAGCAGTCCCTACAGGTTGAACACTGAAGCTTTCTTT	CASSPYRLNTEAFF	NA	TRBV6-1	TRBJ1-1	NA
TGTGCCAGTAGTAAGGGCGGAAGCTCCTACAATGAGCAGTTCTTC	CASSKGGSSYNEQFF	NA	TRBV19	TRBJ2-1	NA
TGTGCCAGCAGTAGACAGGGATATAGCAATCAGCCCCAGCATTTT	CASSRQGYSNQPQHF	NA	TRBV6-5	TRBJ1-5	TRBD1
TGTGCCAGCAGTATATTGGACAGCCTGCTAAATGGCTACACCTTC	CASSILDSLLNGYTF	NA	TRBV6-5	TRBJ1-2	NA
TGTGCCTGGGCAAGGGACCAGAACAATGAGCAGTTCTTC	CAWARDQNNEQFF	NA	TRBV30	TRBJ2-1	NA
TGTGCCAGCGACGCGAACCTAGGGCCCATAGCGGGAGGTATCTACAATGAGCAGTTCTTC	CASDANLGPIAGGIYNEQFF	NA	TRBV2	TRBJ2-1	TRBD2
TGTGCCAGCAGCTCCACCGTAGGACAGGGGGCAGGCGAGCAGTTCTTC	CASSSTVGQGAGEQFF	NA	TRBV7-9	TRBJ2-1	TRBD1
TGTGCCAGCAGCTTGACAGGGAGGGTGTGGGAGACCCAGTACTTC	CASSLTGRVWETQYF	NA	TRBV5-6	TRBJ2-5	NA
TGTGCCAGCAGTGAAGGGGGAGCTGGAAACACCATATATTTT	CASSEGGAGNTIYF	once	TRBV6-1	TRBJ1-3	NA
TGTGCCAGCAGGTATGGGACTAGCGAGCAGTACTTC	CASRYGTSEQYF	few	TRBV6-6	TRBJ2-7	TRBD2
TGTGCCTTGAAGAACCGGGGAAACACTGAAGCTTTCTTT	CALKNRGNTEAFF	NA	TRBV30	TRBJ1-1	NA
TGTGCCAGCAGCCAAGATCCAGGGCTAGCGGGCCGAAGCTCCTACAATGAGCAGTTCTTC	CASSQDPGLAGRSSYNEQFF	NA	TRBV4-2	TRBJ2-1	TRBD2
TGTGCCAGCAGTTTTAATGGACTTAAACGGGTCACAGATACGCAGTATTTT	CASSFNGLKRVTDTQYF	NA	TRBV28	TRBJ2-3	NA
TGTGCCAGCAGTTTGGGGGAATACAATGAGCAGTTCTTC	CASSLGEYNEQFF	NA	TRBV11-2	TRBJ2-1	NA
TGTGCCAGCAGTTACCGCGGGACAATCTACGAGCAGTACTTC	CASSYRGTIYEQYF	once	TRBV6-5	TRBJ2-7	NA
TGTGCCAGCAGCACAGCGTACAATGAGCAGTTCTTC	CASSTAYNEQFF	NA	TRBV28	TRBJ2-1	NA
TGTGCCAGCAGCTTAGCGGGAGGGGTTAGCGAGCAGTACTTC	CASSLAGGVSEQYF	NA	TRBV7-2	TRBJ2-7	TRBD2
TGCGCCAGCAGTGATCGGGGACGGTACGAGCAGTACTTC	CASSDRGRYEQYF	NA	TRBV10-2	TRBJ2-7	NA
TGTGCCAGCCGCAGGGCGAGTGACACCGGGGAGCTGTTTTTT	CASRRASDTGELFF	NA	TRBV27	TRBJ2-2	NA
TGTGCCAGCAGCGTAATCACGGAAGAGACCCAGTACTTC	CASSVITEETQYF	NA	TRBV9	TRBJ2-5	NA
TGTGCCAGCAGCTTAGATGGGAGTACGTACAATGAGCAGTTCTTC	CASSLDGSTYNEQFF	NA	TRBV7-6	TRBJ2-1	NA
TGTGCCAGCAGCAAACTAGCGGGAGGGACAGATACGCAGTATTTT	CASSKLAGGTDTQYF	once	TRBV7-2	TRBJ2-3	TRBD2
TGTGCCATCAGTGACCCTACAGGGCACAATGAGCAGTTCTTC	CAISDPTGHNEQFF	once	TRBV10-3	TRBJ2-1	NA